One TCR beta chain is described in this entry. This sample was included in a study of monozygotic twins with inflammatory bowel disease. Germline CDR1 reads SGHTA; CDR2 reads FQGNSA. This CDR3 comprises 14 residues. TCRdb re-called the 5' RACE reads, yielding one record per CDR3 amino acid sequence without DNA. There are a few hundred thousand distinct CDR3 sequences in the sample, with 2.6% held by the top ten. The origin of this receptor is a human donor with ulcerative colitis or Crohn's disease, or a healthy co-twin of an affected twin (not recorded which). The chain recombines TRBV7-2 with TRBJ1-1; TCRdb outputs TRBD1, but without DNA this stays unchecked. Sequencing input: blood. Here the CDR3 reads CASSPQGEITEAFF.